This T cell receptor (beta chain) was recovered during a study of blood T cell repertoires in COVID-19. Overall study context: Collection of acute and convalescent COVID-19 samples took place in the United States, Italy and Spain. Nucleic acid was either cDNA or gDNA, and it came from T cells, B-cell-depleted T cells, or PBMCs.

Measured with immunoSEQ multiplex PCR; TCRdb has only the in-frame clones, and not every one. This sample has about 87,000 clones; about 80% occur once, and the top ten carry approximately 2.3%. The sample was peripheral blood. This receptor was taken from a woman between 65 and 79 years old with acute or convalescent COVID-19.

This CDR3 reads CAWSPPTVIYGYTF. The CDR3 coding sequence is TGTGCCTGGAGCCCCCCCACAGTTATATATGGCTACACCTTC. This rearrangement joins TRBV30 to TRBJ1-2, with no clear D. Germline CDR1 is GTSNPN and CDR2 is SVGIG (reference sequence). Trimming cost V 3 bases and J 5 bases, with 16 bases left between them. The CDR3 is 14 amino acids.